The clone carrying this TCR beta chain was detected a few times. Antigen specificity is unknown. This sample is drawn from a study of beta chain features in type 1 diabetes. The length of the CDR3 is 15 residues. CDR1 is SGHTA and CDR2 is FQGNSA in the germline V gene. With 1 base removed from V and 2 bases from J, the gap between germline ends came to 9 bases. Reverse transcribing all isolated RNA meant expressed TCRB transcripts were sequenced. Samples of naive, central memory and regulatory T cells yielded a mean of about 3.4 million reads. Profiling relied on immunoSEQ multiplex PCR, and the TCRdb table lists in-frame clones only, not all of them. Of around 650,000 clones in the sample, roughly 12% were seen once. Study results and limitations: Researchers report that Type 1 diabetes patients had moderately but significantly shorter TCRB CDR3s across all four CD4+ subsets. Insertions at VDJ junctions were less frequent in type 1 diabetes patients. These patients also deleted more nucleotides at the same junctions. Researchers caution that PCR might favor shorter templates, equally among patients and controls. Sampled from patients, naive, central memory and Treg TCRB repertoires appeared more similar than those sampled from healthy donors.

The source material was naive CD4+ T cells from blood. The chain couples TRBV7-2 to TRBJ2-1; TRBD2 might be the D (6 bases). The source is a man younger than 40 with type 1 diabetes. The CDR3 protein is CASSLVGGTYNEQFF. CDR3 bases: TGTGCCAGCAGCTTAGTGGGGGGTACCTACAATGAGCAGTTCTTC.